This TCR beta chain came from a study of T cells expressing NK-cell markers (dated by TCRdb to about 2020). Regarding the research as a whole: Three sorted T-cell subsets (CD3+CD56+NKG2C+, CD3+CD56+NKG2C- and CD3+CD56-NKG2C+) from fewer than 10 donors had their TCR beta-chain repertoires profiled. Seven of the eight sequenced donors were HCMV-seropositive and one was HCMV-seronegative. Randomly selected healthy volunteers, three men and five women, were used as the eight sequenced donors. Libraries were sequenced as 2 x 150 bp reads on Illumina HiSeq 2000/2500, MiSeq or NextSeq.

Its CDR3 holds 14 amino acids, cysteine through phenylalanine. No nucleotide data were recorded. Based on the germline V gene, the CDR1 and CDR2 sequences are SNHLY and FYNNEI. HCMV-specific IgG was detected in serum with a commercial ELISA kit to determine HCMV serostatus. Peripheral blood mononuclear cells were isolated from blood by Ficoll density gradient centrifugation. Notes on this clonotype: This clone's antigen is unknown.

TCRdb names Illumina HiSeq 2000 as the instrument used. The TCR beta cDNA libraries were made using 5'RACE template switching, a step that added both a universal primer site and unique molecular identifiers. cDNA synthesis was primed from the TCR beta constant segment, followed by two successive PCR amplification steps. The paper's data handling went like this. Reads were demultiplexed and grouped by UMI with MIGEC, and clonotypes were assembled and quantified with MiTCR. To exclude erroneous sequences, only TCR cDNA sequences supported by at least two reads were retained. Downstream repertoire analysis used the tcR package, and clonotypes were matched across fractions by CDR3 nucleotide sequence plus V segment. VDJmatch was used to annotate antigen specificity against VDJdb, with one amino acid substitution allowed in CDR3. TCRdb reprocessed the reads, and each CDR3 protein sequence is entered once, without DNA. The V and J calls shown here were made by TCRdb, not taken from the authors' results. This sample's table has entries for a few hundred thousand distinct CDR3 sequences. Of the sample, roughly 5.2% falls within the top ten clones.

Beyond this particular receptor, the publication reports: In roughly six donors, the dominant CD3+CD56+NKG2C+ clonotypes ranked among the top 10 CD8+ clonotypes, making up 1.0-7.0% of CD8+ T cells. Those dominant clonotypes were again the most abundant among CD3+CD56-NKG2C+ cells in a few donors, at about 25-65%. It remained unclear whether the expanded NKG2C-expressing T cell clones were specific for HCMV antigens.

This TCR was sampled from a man aged 18-75 years in good health. The chain is made from TRBV2 and TRBJ1-5. The specimen was blood T cells: a sorted CD56 or NKG2C T cell subset, CD4+ or CD8+ T cells, or bulk PBMC T cells (not recorded which). The CDR3 reads as follows: CASSISPQNQPQHF.